This TCR beta chain was sequenced for a study of blood T cell repertoires in COVID-19. Study as a whole: PBMCs, B-cell-depleted T cells, or T cells were the source of the cDNA or gDNA that made up the material.

In the authors' workflow: Nucleated cell number was recorded as an estimate derived from reference gene primer amplification. Libraries were prepared by immunoSEQ multiplex PCR; TCRdb keeps only in-frame clonotypes and omits some of them. V and J calls and clone size follow that table, whereas D and trimming were derived from the DNA. The repertoire holds more than 250,000 clones, about 88% seen once, with 3.5% to 4% in the top ten. The CDR3 totals 15 residues. CDR1 is SGHRS and CDR2 is YFSETQ in the germline V gene. V was clipped by 0 bases and J by 4 bases, with 13 bases between them. This clone appeared a single time.

The gene calls are TRBV5-1 and TRBJ2-5; D is possibly TRBD1 (6 bases). The sequence was obtained from a man younger than 35 with active or convalescent COVID-19. The specimen was peripheral blood. CDR3 in DNA: TGCGCCAGCAGCTTGGGCACAGGGTCAAGAGAGACCCAGTACTTC. Translation gives CASSLGTGSRETQYF.